This T cell receptor (beta chain) was found in a study of OX40 agonist ivuxolimab in advanced cancers. Turning to the study itself: At doses from 0.01 to 10 mg/kg, patients were given intravenous ivuxolimab every 2 weeks. Antecedent anti-PD-1, anti-PD-L1 or anti-CTLA-4 therapy was permissible, with over 35% having received some. General study findings and limits: The specificity for antigen of the expanded peripheral T cells was not determined.

Comment on this clone: The antigen remains undetermined.

Losses at the gene ends were 3 bases for V and 1 base for J; bases not matched to a gene: 9. Germline-derived CDR1 and CDR2 are SGDLS and YYNGEE. The CDR3 sequence is 19 residues long. Method: immunoSEQ multiplex PCR; TCRdb's copy keeps in-frame clones and lacks some. This table holds about 100,000 clones, approximately 90% found once. Autoimmune disease history or systemic immunosuppression barred patients. The gene calls are TRBV9 and TRBJ2-2, with TRBD2 matching 13 bases. This material consisted of CD4+ or CD8+ T cells sorted from blood, taken in a trial of the OX40 agonist ivuxolimab. The TCR originated in an adult with an advanced solid tumor such as melanoma, head and neck, liver or kidney cancer. Here the CDR3 DNA reads TGTGCCAGCAGCGCAACGGGACTAGCGGGAACGTTGAACACCGGGGAGCTGTTTTTT. It is translated as CASSATGLAGTLNTGELFF.